This TCR beta chain was documented in a study of blood T cell repertoires in COVID-19. Per the authors' pipeline: Nucleated cell counts were estimated from reference gene primer amplification. The protocol was immunoSEQ multiplex PCR, while the TCRdb copy is restricted to in-frame clones and leaves out a portion. The V and J calls and clone size come from that table; D and trimming were worked out from the DNA. The sample lists over 250,000 clones; approximately 90% were seen once. This clone has a single count. This CDR3 is 16 amino acids long. V gave up 4 bases and J gave up 0 bases; unmatched junction bases: 4. Looked up from germline, CDR1 is LNHDA and CDR2 is SQIVND (reference sequence).

The sample was peripheral blood. The chain couples TRBV19 to TRBJ1-1; 11 bases are shared with TRBD1. The clonotype was recovered from a man in his fifties or sixties who had recovered from COVID-19. CDR3: CASSKGQGVMNTEAFF. Written as DNA, the CDR3 is TGTGCCAGTAGTAAGGGACAGGGGGTGATGAACACTGAAGCTTTCTTT.